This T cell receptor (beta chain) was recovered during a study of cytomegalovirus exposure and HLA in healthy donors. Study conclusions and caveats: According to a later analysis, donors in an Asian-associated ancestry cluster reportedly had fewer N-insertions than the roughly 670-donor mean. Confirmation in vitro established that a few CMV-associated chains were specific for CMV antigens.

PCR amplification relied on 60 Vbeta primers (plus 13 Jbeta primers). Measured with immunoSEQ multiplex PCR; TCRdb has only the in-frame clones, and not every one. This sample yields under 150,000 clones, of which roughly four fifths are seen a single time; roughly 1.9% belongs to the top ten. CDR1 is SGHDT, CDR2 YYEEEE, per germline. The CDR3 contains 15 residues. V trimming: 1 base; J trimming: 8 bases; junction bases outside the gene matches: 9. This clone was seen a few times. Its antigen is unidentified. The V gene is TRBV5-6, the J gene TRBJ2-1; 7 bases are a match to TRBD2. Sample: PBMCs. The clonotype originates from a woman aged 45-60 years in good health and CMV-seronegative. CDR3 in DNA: TGTGCCAGCAGCTTGTTGAGCGGGACCTTCTATGAGCAGTTCTTC. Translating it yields CASSLLSGTFYEQFF. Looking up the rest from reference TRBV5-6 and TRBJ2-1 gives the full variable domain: DAGVTQSPTHLIKTRGQQVTLRCSPKSGHDTVSWYQQALGQGPQFIFQYYEEEERQRGNFPDRFSGHQFPNYSSELNVNALLLGDSALYLCASSLLSGTFYEQFFGPGTRLTVL.